The 23 T cell receptor beta chains reported below all come from one sample, sequenced in a study of blood T cell repertoires in COVID-19. Profiled with immunoSEQ multiplex PCR; TCRdb holds only in-frame clones, not every one. This table holds fewer than 200,000 clones, roughly 90% found once. The sequenced sample was PBMCs or T cells enriched from blood (not recorded which). The receptors come from a human donor with acute COVID-19. The donor label of this sample is uncertain.

This chain connects TRBV4-1 to TRBJ1-2; TRBD1 is a possible D gene (5 bases). V was pared by 0 bases and J by 5 bases, with 10 bases between. The CDR3 loop spans 14 amino acids. Germline V lookup: CDR1 MGHRA, CDR2 YSYEKL. CDR3 bases: TGCGCCAGCAGCCAAGATCCCAAGGGGTATGGCTACACCTTC. It codes for CASSQDPKGYGYTF.

The J gene is TRBJ1-6, the V gene TRBV7-2; maybe TRBD1 (5 bases). Trimming stripped 5 bases from V and 7 bases from J, with 15 bases between. This CDR3 contains 15 residues. From germline, CDR1 is SGHTA and CDR2 FQGNSA. As DNA, the CDR3 is TGTGCCAGCAGCGGGGGGGAGGGGTGGAATTCACCCCTCCACTTT. Its protein product is CASSGGEGWNSPLHF.

The genes are TRBV4-3 and TRBJ1-2; tentative D call: TRBD1 (5 bases). CDR1 is LGHNA and CDR2 is YSLEER in the germline V gene. The CDR3 spans 15 residues. V lost 1 base, J lost 2 bases, and 11 bases lay in between. This CDR3 reads CASSQAPGGNYGYTF. CDR3 coding DNA: TGCGCCAGCAGCCAAGCCCCGGGGGGAAACTATGGCTACACCTTC.

The chain uses TRBV5-1 and TRBJ1-4; D might be TRBD1 (5 bases). The ends were cut back, 0 bases at V and 8 bases at J, with 14 bases in the middle. Germline assignment: CDR1 SGHRS and CDR2 YFSETQ. The CDR3 is 15 amino acids. The CDR3 reads CASSLDHGGGEKLFF. CDR3 in DNA: TGCGCCAGCAGCTTGGACCACGGGGGAGGGGAAAAACTGTTTTTT.

The chain has TRBV6-2 or TRBV6-3 and TRBJ2-7, with TRBD2 matching over 8 bases. Germline V lookup: CDR1 MNHEY, CDR2 SVGEGT. The CDR3 has 16 amino acids. V gave up 0 bases and J gave up 1 base; unmatched junction bases: 5. CDR3 residues: CASSYSWTSSSYEQYF. CDR3 sequence (DNA): TGTGCCAGCAGTTACTCCTGGACTAGCTCATCCTACGAGCAGTACTTC.

This rearrangement joins TRBV9 to TRBJ1-3; no reliable D call. Germline V gives CDR1 SGDLS, CDR2 YYNGEE. The CDR3 consists of 14 residues. Trimming stripped 0 bases from V and 4 bases from J, with 8 bases between. DNA for the CDR3: TGTGCCAGCAGCGTAGAGAGGGCCGGAAACACCATATATTTT. Translation: CASSVERAGNTIYF.

The chain links TRBV18 to TRBJ1-2, with 9 bases that match TRBD1. The junction had 7 bases not matched to a gene; V was cut back by 8 bases and J by 3 bases. Germline CDR1 KGHSH, CDR2 LQKENI. This CDR3 is 14 amino acids long. The CDR3 DNA sequence: TGTGCCAGCACAAGGACAGGGGATGACTATGGCTACACCTTC. Residues: CASTRTGDDYGYTF.

The V gene is TRBV27, the J gene TRBJ2-3, with D hard to call. V gave up 5 bases and J gave up 4 bases, with 16 bases separating them. Germline CDR1 is MNHEY and CDR2 is SMNVEV (reference sequence). The CDR3 is 15 residues long. CDR3: CASSPRVIRADTQYF. CDR3 DNA: TGTGCCAGCAGTCCCCGTGTAATTCGTGCAGATACGCAGTATTTT.

The chain joins TRBV24-1 to TRBJ1-1; TRBD1 might be the D (5 bases). V lost 7 bases to trimming and J lost 1 base, with 9 bases between them. The germline CDR1 and CDR2 sequences are KGHDR and SFDVKD. The CDR3 runs to 13 residues. CDR3 sequence (DNA): TGTGCCACCAGGGACACCTGGAACACTGAAGCTTTCTTT. This translates into CATRDTWNTEAFF.

This sequence joins TRBV6-5 and TRBJ2-1, with 11 bases aligning to TRBD2. This CDR3 is 14 amino acids long. V was pared by 4 bases and J by 10 bases, with 6 bases of the junction left unmatched. Germline V gene data show CDR1 as MNHEY and CDR2 as SVGAGI. The DNA for the CDR3 is TGTGCCAGCAGTTCCGGGACTAGCGGTTCGGAGCAGTTCTTC. Translation gives CASSSGTSGSEQFF.

The chain carries TRBV7-2 and TRBJ1-6; a possible D gene is TRBD1 (6 bases). Germline CDR1 and CDR2: SGHTA and FQGNSA. The V gene lost 6 bases and the J gene lost 0 bases, with 6 bases spanning the gap. The length of the CDR3 is 14 residues. CDR3 coding DNA: TGTGCCAGCAGGGACAGCTCCTATAATTCACCCCTCCACTTT. Its protein product is CASRDSSYNSPLHF.

The chain is built from TRBV27 and TRBJ1-1, with D unresolved. The CDR3 covers 13 residues. V lost 3 bases and J lost 11, with 16 bases in between. Germline V lookup: CDR1 MNHEY, CDR2 SMNVEV (reference sequence). The CDR3: CASSFQGGGLAFF. Written as DNA, the CDR3 is TGTGCCAGCAGTTTCCAAGGAGGCGGGTTGGCTTTCTTT.

The J gene is TRBJ1-1, the V gene TRBV2; D uncertain. The V end was cut by 6 bases, the J end by 3 bases, with 8 bases between. The CDR3 length is 12 residues. The V gene's germline CDR1 is SNHLY and CDR2 FYNNEI. The CDR3 reads CASRRQYTEAFF. The CDR3 region has the DNA TGTGCCAGCAGGCGGCAATACACTGAAGCTTTCTTT.

This sequence joins TRBV11-2 and TRBJ1-2; the D is unclear. CDR1 SGHAT and CDR2 FQNNGV come from the germline V gene. This CDR3 has 13 amino acids. V gave up 7 bases and J gave up 6 bases, with 15 bases separating them. The CDR3 DNA reads as TGTGCCAGCACCGATTATGGCAGGCATGGCTACACCTTC. Protein sequence: CASTDYGRHGYTF.

The sample holds a few counts of this clone. The chain carries TRBV6-2 or TRBV6-3 and TRBJ1-5; no definite D call. The V end lost 2 bases, the J end lost 4 bases, and 9 bases lay between the germline ends. Looked up from germline, CDR1 is MNHEY and CDR2 is SVGEGT. CDR3 length equals 14 residues. The CDR3 DNA follows: TGTGCCAGCAGTTACCCTCGACAAAATCAGCCCCAGCATTTT. Translated: CASSYPRQNQPQHF.

CDR3 in amino acids: CAISDPGGAEDTQYF. The CDR3 nucleotides are TGTGCCATCAGTGACCCCGGGGGGGCCGAAGATACGCAGTATTTT. V gene TRBV10-3 combines with J gene TRBJ2-3, with 8 bases that match TRBD2. V gave up 3 bases and J gave up 5 bases; unmatched junction bases: 7. The germline gives CDR1 ENHRY, CDR2 SYGVKD. The CDR3 is 15 residues long.

The chain joins TRBV13 to TRBJ1-1; no definite D call. The CDR3 runs to 15 residues. Trimming left V 2 bases short and J 3 bases short, with 13 bases between. Germline assignment: CDR1 PRHDT and CDR2 FYEKMQ (reference sequence). The CDR3 bases are TGTGCCAGCAGCTTAAGGTCCCCGAGGGACACTGAAGCTTTCTTT. Translated: CASSLRSPRDTEAFF.

The V gene is TRBV4-1, the J gene TRBJ1-1; 7 positions match TRBD1. Unmatched junction bases numbered 4, after V lost 5 bases and J lost 4 bases. The length of the CDR3 is 13 residues. CDR1 and CDR2 from the germline V gene are MGHRA and YSYEKL. The CDR3 sequence is CASSFRDSTEAFF. Written as DNA, the CDR3 is TGCGCCAGCAGCTTTCGGGACAGCACTGAAGCTTTCTTT.

The chain has TRBV5-1 and TRBJ1-4; possible D gene TRBD1, 5 bases. Germline CDR1 and CDR2: SGHRS and YFSETQ. V was cut by 4 bases and J by 5 bases, with 12 bases left in between. The CDR3 is made up of 14 amino acids. The CDR3 nucleotides are TGCGCCAGCAGCCCGGGGGAATCGAATGAAAAACTGTTTTTT. Its translation is CASSPGESNEKLFF.

This sequence joins TRBV5-1 and TRBJ2-5; D possibly corresponds to TRBD2 (6 bases). The CDR3 consists of 17 residues. Germline values: CDR1 SGHRS, CDR2 YFSETQ. V lost 3 bases and J 5 bases, leaving 23 bases between the germline ends. As DNA, the CDR3 is TGCGCCAGCAGCTCTATCACTTCGACAGCGAGCGGGGAGACCCAGTACTTC. Its protein is CASSSITSTASGETQYF.

This rearrangement joins TRBV18 to TRBJ1-2; D remains unclear. The CDR3 sequence is 14 residues long. CDR1 KGHSH and CDR2 LQKENI come from the germline V gene. V lost 0 bases, J lost 4 bases, and 9 bases lay in between. Here the CDR3 reads CASSPPEASYGYTF. Written as DNA, the CDR3 is TGTGCCAGCTCACCACCGGAGGCGAGCTATGGCTACACCTTC.

As regards this clone: Other DNA sequences in this specimen translate into the identical CDR3. The gene calls are TRBV2 and TRBJ2-3; TRBD2 matches at 13 bases. J lost 3 bases, V lost 5 bases, and 5 bases had no gene match. Germline CDR1 reads SNHLY; CDR2 reads FYNNEI. The CDR3 contains 16 residues. The CDR3 DNA reads as TGTGCCAGCAGTCCCCGGACTAGCGGGGGAACAGATACGCAGTATTTT. This sequence encodes CASSPRTSGGTDTQYF.

This chain uses TRBV28 with TRBJ2-5, with 9 bases that match TRBD2. The junction had 8 bases not matched to a gene; V was cut back by 4 bases and J by 5 bases. CDR3 length: 15 residues. Germline lookup yields CDR1 MDHEN and CDR2 SYDVKM. CDR3 protein: CASSSRRGGSETQYF. CDR3 DNA sequence: TGTGCCAGCAGTTCCCGGCGGGGGGGTTCGGAGACCCAGTACTTC.